The next 11 T cell receptor beta chains were all read from a single sample in a study of blood T cell repertoires in COVID-19 (dated by TCRdb to the early 2020s). Library generation was performed with the immunoSEQ multiplex PCR assay. The table was pulled from immuneACCESS by TCRdb, which kept in-frame rearrangements only. Such tables lose some clones; where checked, under half of the loss comes from unresolved V genes, and the rest has no known cause. This sample comprises fewer than 500,000 clones, about nine tenths of them detected only once. Around 0.7% of the sample is held by the ten biggest clonotypes. Sample: PBMCs or T cells enriched from blood (not recorded which). All receptors derive from a woman between 18 and 29 years old who had recovered from COVID-19.

This sequence joins TRBV7-8 and TRBJ2-4, with D unresolved. Trimming pared 3 bases from V and 8 bases from J, leaving 14 bases between. There are 14 residues in the CDR3. The germline gives CDR1 SGHVS, CDR2 FQNEAQ. CDR3 amino acids: CASSLVLGGHIQYF. CDR3 nucleotides: TGTGCCAGCAGCTTGGTTCTAGGCGGTCACATTCAGTACTTC.

The chain couples TRBV19 to TRBJ2-1; the match to TRBD1 covers 7 bases. V trimming: 10 bases; J trimming: 8 bases; junction bases outside the gene matches: 11. Germline CDR1 and CDR2: LNHDA and SQIVND (reference sequence). The CDR3 is 13 amino acids. The CDR3 here is CATRRGRVDEQFF. CDR3 DNA sequence: TGTGCCACAAGAAGGGGGCGAGTGGATGAGCAGTTCTTC.

This rearrangement joins TRBV28 to TRBJ1-1, with D possibly TRBD1 on 6 matching bases. This CDR3 spans 14 amino acids. Trimming took off 6 bases at V and 7 bases at J, with 18 bases between the two ends. Germline V gene sequence: CDR1 MDHEN, CDR2 SYDVKM. The CDR3 DNA reads TGTGCCAGCAGCTTGCAGGGGACGGGAGGTGAAGCTTTCTTT. Encoded protein: CASSLQGTGGEAFF.

The table lists this clone with a count of one. The chain couples TRBV13 to TRBJ1-2; D gene uncertain. Trimming removed 2 bases at V and 3 bases at J, with 10 bases between. The germline gives CDR1 PRHDT, CDR2 FYEKMQ (reference sequence). The CDR3 is 14 residues long. The CDR3 DNA follows: TGTGCCAGCAGCTTACGCTCAGAATACTATGGCTACACCTTC. Amino acids: CASSLRSEYYGYTF.

CDR3 sequence (DNA): TGCGCCAGTCCGGGAGGCACCATATATTTT. Protein sequence: CASPGGTIYF. This chain links TRBV23-1 with TRBJ1-3; D call uncertain. TRBV23-1 is known as an ORF, though its function is uncertain. Trimming removed 9 bases at V and 9 bases at J, with 9 bases between. The CDR3 contains 10 residues.

This clone occurred once. V gene TRBV7-2 combines with J gene TRBJ1-5; D gene unclear. The V and J ends lost 5 bases and 2 bases respectively, with 13 bases between them. Germline loops: CDR1 SGHTA, CDR2 FQGNSA. The CDR3 consists of 15 residues. CDR3 amino acids: CASSPYAQGNQPQHF. CDR3 DNA: TGTGCCAGCAGCCCCTATGCGCAGGGCAATCAGCCCCAGCATTTT.

V gene TRBV6-5 combines with J gene TRBJ1-1, with a weak D call TRBD1 (5 bases). The CDR3 is 14 residues long. V was cut by 5 bases and J by 0 bases, with 10 bases left in between. Germline CDR1 reads MNHEY; CDR2 reads SVGAGI. The CDR3 is CASSRRAMNTEAFF. The DNA for the CDR3 is TGTGCCAGCAGTCGCAGGGCCATGAACACTGAAGCTTTCTTT.

V is TRBV18 and J is TRBJ1-2, with TRBD1 matching over 9 bases. Germline CDR1 is KGHSH and CDR2 is LQKENI. This CDR3 spans 16 amino acids. After removal of 3 bases from V and 5 bases from J, the junction contained 10 bases not matched to a gene. This chain's CDR3 is CASSPFSGQGTYGYTF. In DNA, the CDR3 is TGTGCCAGCTCACCCTTCTCCGGACAGGGGACTTATGGCTACACCTTC. Drawing the rest from reference TRBV18 and TRBJ1-2, the complete variable domain is NAGVMQNPRHLVRRRGQEARLRCSPMKGHSHVYWYRQLPEEGLKFMVYLQKENIIDESGMPKERFSAEFPKEGPSILRIQQVVRGDSAAYFCASSPFSGQGTYGYTFGSGTRLTVV.

This clone appeared a single time. The gene calls are TRBV2 and TRBJ2-7, with 8 bases identical to TRBD2. Trimming at V came to 7 bases and at J to 6 bases, leaving 8 bases not matched to a gene. CDR1 SNHLY and CDR2 FYNNEI come from the germline V gene. The CDR3 totals 13 residues. In DNA form, the CDR3 reads TGTGCCAGCAAGAGGGACCGGGAGGGCGAGCAGTACTTC. Its protein is CASKRDREGEQYF.

This chain connects TRBV30 to TRBJ1-1; D remains ambiguous. Germline-derived CDR1 and CDR2 are GTSNPN and SVGIG (reference sequence). V shed 5 bases and J shed 5 bases, with 15 bases lying between them. There are 13 residues in the CDR3. The CDR3, as DNA: TGTGCCTGGCAAATCGAGATGCCTACTGAAGCTTTCTTT. Residues: CAWQIEMPTEAFF. The whole variable domain, filled in from reference TRBV30 and TRBJ1-1, reads SQTIHQWPATLVQPVGSPLSLECTVEGTSNPNLYWYRQAAGRGLQLLFYSVGIGQISSEVPQNLSASRPQDRQFILSSKKLLLSDSGFYLCAWQIEMPTEAFFGQGTRLTVV.

The genes are TRBV4-1 and TRBJ1-2; 8 bases align to TRBD1. Losses at the gene ends were 0 bases for V and 8 bases for J; bases not matched to a gene: 2. Germline CDR1 reads MGHRA; CDR2 reads YSYEKL. CDR3 size: 13 residues. The CDR3 spells CASSQDRGLGYTF. In nucleotides, the CDR3 is TGCGCCAGCAGCCAAGACAGGGGGCTCGGCTACACCTTC.